This T cell receptor beta chain was recovered during a study of blood T cells in healthy people across ages. At the level of the study: Per every two T cells, about one barcoded beta molecule was captured by template switching.

With V trimmed by 2 bases and J by 5 bases, 3 bases remained unmatched. The CDR3 has 14 residues. Germline V gene data show CDR1 as SEHNR and CDR2 as FQNEAQ (reference sequence). Notes on the study in general: As naive T cell percentage varied, TCR beta diversity correlated strongly with it. A roughly linear fall in TCR beta diversity per million T cells was seen with increasing age.

This clonotype showed up just a few times. Its antigen is currently unknown. Primers used in a second PCR of about 7 to 11 cycles were a sample-barcoded 5' primer and a J-beta primer mix. Paired-end reads containing CDR3 totaled no fewer than 2.5 million for each sample. TCRdb processed the 5' RACE reads anew with MiXCR; each CDR3 protein has one entry. The profile shows approximately 1,700,000 distinct CDR3 sequences, 39% of them singletons. Source material: blood. The gene calls are TRBV7-9 and TRBJ1-1; 9 nucleotides align to TRBD1. This sequence originates from a human donor in good health. This chain's CDR3 is CASSLRDRETEAFF. CDR3 coding DNA: TGTGCCAGCAGCTTAAGGGACAGGGAGACTGAAGCTTTCTTT.